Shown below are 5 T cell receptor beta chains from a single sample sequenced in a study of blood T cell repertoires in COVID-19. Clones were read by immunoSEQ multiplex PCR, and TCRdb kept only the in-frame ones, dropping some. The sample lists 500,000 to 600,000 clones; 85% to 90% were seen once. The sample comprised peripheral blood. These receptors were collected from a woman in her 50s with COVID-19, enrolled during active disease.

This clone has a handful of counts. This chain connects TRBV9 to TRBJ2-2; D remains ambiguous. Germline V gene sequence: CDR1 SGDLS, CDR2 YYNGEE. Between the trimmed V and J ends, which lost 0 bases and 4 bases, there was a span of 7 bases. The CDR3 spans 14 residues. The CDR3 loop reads CASSVETPTGELFF. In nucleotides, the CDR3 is TGTGCCAGCAGCGTAGAGACACCCACCGGGGAGCTGTTTTTT.

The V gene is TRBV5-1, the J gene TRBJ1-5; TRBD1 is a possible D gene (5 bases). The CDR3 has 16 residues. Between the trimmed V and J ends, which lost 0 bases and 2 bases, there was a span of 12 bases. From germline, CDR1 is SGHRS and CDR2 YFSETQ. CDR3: CASSLGVTEGNQPQHF. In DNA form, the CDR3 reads TGCGCCAGCAGCTTGGGGGTGACAGAGGGCAATCAGCCCCAGCATTTT.

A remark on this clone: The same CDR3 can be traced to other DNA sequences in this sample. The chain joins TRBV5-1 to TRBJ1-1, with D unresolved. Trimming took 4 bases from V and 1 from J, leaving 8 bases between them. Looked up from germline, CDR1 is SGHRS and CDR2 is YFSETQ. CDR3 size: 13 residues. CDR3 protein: CASSDNRNTEAFF. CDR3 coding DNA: TGCGCCAGCAGCGATAACAGGAACACTGAAGCTTTCTTT.

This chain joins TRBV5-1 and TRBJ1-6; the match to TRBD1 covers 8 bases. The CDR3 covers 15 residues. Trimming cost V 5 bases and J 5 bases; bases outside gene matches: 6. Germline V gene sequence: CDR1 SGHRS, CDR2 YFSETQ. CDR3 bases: TGCGCCAGCAGGATGATACAGGGGGATAATTCACCCCTCCACTTT. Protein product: CASRMIQGDNSPLHF. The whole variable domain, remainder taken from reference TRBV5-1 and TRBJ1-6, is KAGVTQTPRYLIKTRGQQVTLSCSPISGHRSVSWYQQTPGQGLQFLFEYFSETQRNKGNFPGRFSGRQFSNSRSEMNVSTLELGDSALYLCASRMIQGDNSPLHFGNGTRLTVT.

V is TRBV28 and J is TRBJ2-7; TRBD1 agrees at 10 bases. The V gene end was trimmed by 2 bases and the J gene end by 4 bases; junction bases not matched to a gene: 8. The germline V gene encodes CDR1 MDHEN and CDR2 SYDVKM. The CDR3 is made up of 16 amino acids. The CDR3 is CASSLPGQGKGYEQYF. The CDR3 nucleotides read TGTGCCAGCAGTTTACCGGGACAGGGGAAGGGATACGAGCAGTACTTC.